In its sample, the clone carrying this T cell receptor (beta chain) was seen a few times. Its antigen is as yet unknown. The CDR3 sequence is 16 residues long. V was trimmed by 0 bases and J by 3 bases, leaving 18 bases between them. Germline CDR1 is GTSNPN and CDR2 is SVGIG (reference sequence). The data belong to a study of response to subunit inactivated influenza vaccine. Findings and limits, study-wide: Every seasonal influenza vaccination brings in few new T cells, the authors suggested.

TCRdb reprocessed the RT-PCR reads via MiXCR and lists one record per CDR3 protein. This sample yields roughly 570,000 distinct CDR3 sequences, of which approximately 14% are seen a single time; around 10% belongs to the top ten. Sample: PBMCs from blood, taken approximately 13 days after vaccination. The V call is TRBV30, the J call TRBJ2-7; D gene unclear. This TCR was sampled from a man in his fifties or sixties who received an inactivated influenza vaccine. The CDR3 loop is CAWSVLGSWAIYEQYF. In nucleotides, the CDR3 is TGTGCCTGGAGTGTACTGGGTAGCTGGGCTATCTACGAGCAGTACTTC.